This TCR beta chain was sequenced for a study of blood T cell repertoires in COVID-19. Study as a whole: Cohort 3 donors were reported recovered after two negative PCRs, clearance, or symptom resolution. Donors in the United States, Italy and Spain gave samples during acute or convalescent COVID-19.

The CDR3 loop spans 14 amino acids. V was pared by 7 bases and J by 5 bases, with 9 bases of the junction left unmatched. From germline, CDR1 is LNHDA and CDR2 SQIVND (reference sequence). Produced via immunoSEQ multiplex PCR; TCRdb's table is partial and in-frame only. The sample records more than 200,000 clones, roughly 91% being singletons. The TCR comes from a man aged 25 to 40 in a cohort exposed to, infected with or recovered from COVID-19 (not recorded which). The specimen was PBMCs or T cells enriched from blood (not recorded which). The V gene is TRBV19, the J gene TRBJ1-1; TRBD1 matches at 8 bases. The CDR3 loop is CASTQQGVGTEAFF. CDR3 nucleotides: TGTGCCAGTACCCAACAGGGGGTAGGAACTGAAGCTTTCTTT.